This TCR beta chain was identified during a study of T cell responses to AZD1222 COVID-19 vaccine. About the study: Second-dose recipients at about 4 or about 12 weeks were treated as one pooled group. Study outcomes and limitations: Only a handful of AZD1222 recipients tested seropositive at baseline. Donors in the cohort were predominantly white British and more often female, and clonal diversity was possibly underestimated.

The CDR3 is 16 amino acids. The repertoire was sequenced with immunoSEQ multiplex PCR; TCRdb's copy has only in-frame clones and lacks some. The sample has under 150,000 clones; approximately 94% are singletons. About this clone itself: Its specificity is not known.

The sequences come from peripheral blood, collected on day 0 of AZD1222 vaccination. This TCR derives from an adult in good health. V gene TRBV21-1 combines with J gene TRBJ1-2. TRBV21-1 is a pseudogene segment. CDR3 DNA: TGTGCCAGCAGCAAATGCCACTCGGGGCAGCTCTATGGCTACACCTTC. The encoded protein is CASSKCHSGQLYGYTF.